This T cell receptor (beta chain) was recovered during a study of T cell responses to AZD1222 COVID-19 vaccine. With regard to this clone: Its antigen is still unknown.

Study-wide points: Baseline seropositivity occurred in only a handful of AZD1222 recipients. Donors were mostly white British, more females; clonal diversity possibly underestimated.

TCRdb's copy holds only in-frame clones and misses some; the assay was immunoSEQ multiplex PCR. The sample shows about 120,000 clones, around 92% of them seen only once. This CDR3 is built from 12 residues. In germline, CDR1 is SEHNR, CDR2 FQNEAQ (reference sequence). With V trimmed by 6 bases and J by 10 bases, 2 bases remained unmatched. The source of this sequence is an adult who received the AZD1222 COVID-19 vaccine. The chain recombines TRBV7-9 with TRBJ1-6; the match to TRBD1 covers 8 bases. The sequenced sample was peripheral blood, obtained 28 days after the second AZD1222 dose. CDR3 nucleotide sequence: TGTGCCAGCAGGTCAGGGGGCTCACCCCTCCACTTT. The encoded protein is CASRSGGSPLHF.